The present T cell receptor (beta chain) was sequenced within a study of T cell repertoires in cytomegalovirus infection. Study-level information: CMV infection plus the matching HLA type was flagged by public TCR beta signatures. General observations from the study: HLA-C-restricted CMV-specific TCR beta clonotypes were dominant in the ex vivo response. Individuals carrying CMV plus the relevant HLA were identified by cumulative frequency of public TCR beta families.

Concerning this clonotype itself: Antigen specificity is unknown.

Using its own MiXCR run on the reads, TCRdb lists one record per CDR3 protein. The sample lists about 530,000 distinct CDR3 sequences; roughly 29% were seen once. The germline gives CDR1 LGHNA, CDR2 YSLEER. The J segment lost 0 bases and the V segment lost 0 bases, leaving 8 bases of the junction unmatched. This CDR3 region has 18 residues. Sequencing used PBMCs. The receptor comes from a human donor in good health (CMV status not recorded). Some clones in this sample may be carry-over from other donors' samples. This sequence joins TRBV4-3 and TRBJ2-7; 10 nucleotides agree with TRBD2. Here the CDR3 DNA reads TGCGCCAGCAGCCAAGATCCTCGGACTAGCGGAAACTCCTACGAGCAGTACTTC. It specifies CASSQDPRTSGNSYEQYF.